This TCR beta chain comes out of a study of CD8+ T cells in alopecia areata. It was from PBMCs that CD4+ and CD8+ T cells were sorted. V was cut by 0 bases and J by 0 bases, with 9 bases left in between. The CDR3 contains 17 residues. Germline values: CDR1 SGHTA, CDR2 FQGNSA. Extraction of RNA preceded its reverse transcription into cDNA, which served as the sequencing template. The table came from immunoSEQ multiplex PCR; TCRdb's copy has only in-frame clones and leaves some out. The sample yields fewer than 110,000 clones, around three fifths seen once. What was sequenced was CD4+ T cells sorted from blood. The genes are TRBV7-2 and TRBJ1-6; D ambiguous. The receptor was isolated from a human donor in good health. CDR3 in DNA: TGTGCCAGCAGCTTAGCGACCCCGAGCTCCTATAATTCACCCCTCCACTTT. It yields the protein CASSLATPSSYNSPLHF.